These 14 T cell receptor beta chains came from one sample sequenced in a study of regulatory T cells in long-lasting Graves disease. CDR3-region Arm-PCR and iRepertoire HTBI primers produced the TCR beta libraries. TCRdb fed the multiplex PCR reads into MiXCR, producing one record per CDR3 protein. The data contain approximately 400,000 distinct CDR3 sequences, roughly 24% of them singletons. Time point defined: persistent/refractory GD, antithyroid drugs over 5 years with positive TRAb. TCR sequences were obtained from RNA taken from PBMCs. Here the sequenced sample was peripheral blood mononuclear cells (PBMCs), taken when the disease was refractory, from a patient treated with antithyroid drugs. These receptors were collected from a woman aged 40 to 50 with Graves disease.

This clonotype was observed many times. The rearrangement links TRBV12-3 or TRBV12-4 to TRBJ2-7; 8 bases are shared with TRBD2. Trimming took 6 bases from V and 3 from J; bases not matched to a gene: 10. The CDR3 extends over 15 amino acids. The DNA of the CDR3 is TGTGCCAGCAGAGGTAGGGCGGGAGGAAGCTACGAGCAGTACTTC. Its protein is CASRGRAGGSYEQYF.

The table lists this clonotype with many counts. The genes are TRBV20-1 and TRBJ2-4; TRBD1 agrees at 7 bases. V dropped 3 bases and J dropped 9; count of bases not matched to a gene: 8. Germline CDR1 reads DFQATT; CDR2 reads SNEGSKA (reference sequence). CDR3 size: 13 residues. CDR3 region: CSASRRGKSIQYF. CDR3 nucleotide sequence: TGCAGTGCTAGTCGCAGGGGGAAGAGCATTCAGTACTTC.

There are many counts of this clonotype. This chain joins TRBV7-2 and TRBJ1-2, with D perhaps matching TRBD1 (5 bases). The CDR3 spans 15 residues. Between the trimmed V and J ends, which lost 6 bases and 5 bases, there was a span of 19 bases. Germline V gene data show CDR1 as SGHTA and CDR2 as FQGNSA. CDR3: CASSRLPGILYGYTF. The CDR3 nucleotides are TGTGCCAGCAGTCGACTTCCAGGGATCCTATATGGCTACACCTTC. The complete variable domain, with remaining parts taken from reference TRBV7-2 and TRBJ1-2, reads GAGVSQSPSNKVTEKGKDVELRCDPISGHTALYWYRQSLGQGLEFLIYFQGNSAPDKSGLPSDRFSAERTGGSVSTLTIQRTQQEDSAVYLCASSRLPGILYGYTFGSGTRLTVV.

In this sample, this clonotype turned up a few times. V is TRBV11-2 and J is TRBJ2-5; 8 bases are a match to TRBD2. Germline CDR1 is SGHAT and CDR2 is FQNNGV. This CDR3 spans 14 amino acids. V was pared by 1 base and J by 5 bases, with 3 bases of the junction left unmatched. CDR3 protein: CASSLVSGAETQYF. CDR3 nucleotides: TGTGCCAGCAGCTTAGTTAGCGGGGCGGAGACCCAGTACTTC.

For this clonotype: A single base separates this from a much larger clone, so it may be a read error. A read error is likely, as this CDR3 ends without the conserved phenylalanine or tryptophan. The chain employs TRBV12-3 or TRBV12-4 and TRBJ1-2, with TRBD1 matching over 8 bases. V trimming: 5 bases; J trimming: 8 bases; junction bases outside the gene matches: 10. This CDR3 is built from 14 residues. The DNA for the CDR3 is TGTGCCAGCAGTCCACTACAGGGGGTGAACGGCTACACCCTC. The encoded protein is CASSPLQGVNGYTL.

Regarding this clonotype: A read error may explain this, as a much larger clone is one base away. V and J are TRBV2 and TRBJ1-6; unclear D gene. This CDR3 contains 14 residues. In germline, CDR1 is SNHLY, CDR2 FYNNEI. V lost 11 bases to trimming and J lost 4 bases, with 15 bases between them. The CDR3 sequence: CAARAVGYNSPLHF. DNA of the CDR3: TGTGCCGCCCGGGCCGTGGGGTATAATTCACCCCTCCACTTT.

This rearrangement joins TRBV10-3 to TRBJ2-7; 9 bases map to TRBD1. Germline lookup yields CDR1 ENHRY and CDR2 SYGVKD. J was trimmed by 6 bases and V by 3 bases; bases with no gene match: 9. The CDR3 extends over 15 amino acids. The CDR3 sequence is CAISDPDRGGSEQYF. CDR3 sequence (DNA): TGTGCCATCAGTGACCCGGACAGGGGAGGTAGCGAGCAGTACTTC.

This clonotype showed up many times. This chain joins TRBV28 and TRBJ1-1; TRBD1 aligns across 7 bases. The CDR3 is made up of 15 amino acids. Germline V gene data show CDR1 as MDHEN and CDR2 as SYDVKM. With 6 bases clipped from V and 1 base from J, the junction kept 8 bases outside the gene matches. Here the CDR3 reads CASRSPGQQNTEAFF. In DNA form, the CDR3 reads TGTGCCAGCAGATCACCGGGACAGCAGAACACTGAAGCTTTCTTT.

The sample holds many counts of this clonotype. The chain carries TRBV2 and TRBJ2-7, with 9 bases fitting TRBD2. The V gene end was trimmed by 3 bases and the J gene end by 10 bases; junction bases not matched to a gene: 7. Germline V CDR1 and CDR2: SNHLY, FYNNEI. This CDR3 has 13 amino acids. In DNA form, the CDR3 reads TGTGCCAGCAGTGACCGGCGGGAGGGCGTCCAGTACTTC. Its translation: CASSDRREGVQYF. Supplemented by reference TRBV2 and TRBJ2-7, the full variable domain reads EPEVTQTPSHQVTQMGQEVILRCVPISNHLYFYWYRQILGQKVEFLVSFYNNEISEKSEIFDDQFSVERPDGSNFTLKIRSTKLEDSAMYFCASSDRREGVQYFGPGTRLTVT.

This clonotype was seen ten or more times. The V gene is TRBV11-2, the J gene TRBJ2-2, with D unclear. Per germline, CDR1 SGHAT and CDR2 FQNNGV. This CDR3 is 13 amino acids long. V lost 5 bases and J lost 6, with 10 bases in between. Here the CDR3 DNA reads TGTGCCAGCAGCATACCAAACGCCGGGGAGCTGTTTTTT. It specifies CASSIPNAGELFF.

The V and J genes are TRBV20-1 and TRBJ2-3, with 15 bases that match TRBD2. Germline trimming cut 6 bases from V and 6 bases from J; bases unmatched to any gene: 10. This CDR3 comprises 16 residues. CDR1 and CDR2 from the germline V gene are DFQATT and SNEGSKA (reference sequence). The CDR3 region is CSATPWTSGRVDTQYF. Here the CDR3 DNA reads TGCAGTGCAACCCCGTGGACTAGCGGGAGGGTGGATACGCAGTATTTT.

At least ten counts were recorded for this clonotype. The chain couples TRBV7-8 to TRBJ2-7, with D possibly TRBD1 on 6 matching bases. V dropped 3 bases and J dropped 6 bases, with 6 bases sitting between them. CDR1 and CDR2 from the germline V gene are SGHVS and FQNEAQ. This CDR3 region has 11 residues. Written as DNA, the CDR3 is TGTGCCAGCAGCTTGACAGGCGAGCAGTACTTC. Translation: CASSLTGEQYF.

A few counts support this clonotype. The J gene is TRBJ1-2, the V gene TRBV27, with no clear D. CDR3 length: 16 amino acids. Per the germline V gene, CDR1 is MNHEY and CDR2 is SMNVEV (reference sequence). The V gene lost 4 bases and the J gene lost 0 bases, with 15 bases spanning the gap. The CDR3, as DNA: TGTGCCAGCAGTTCACGGACCCTCTGGGCTAACTATGGCTACACCTTC. Its protein product is CASSSRTLWANYGYTF.

This clonotype was observed many times. The rearrangement joins TRBV6-1 to TRBJ2-2, with TRBD1 matching 7 bases. Germline CDR1 is MNHNS and CDR2 is SASEGT. This CDR3 spans 15 amino acids. The junction had 3 bases not matched to a gene; V was cut back by 1 base and J by 4 bases. The CDR3 DNA reads as TGTGCCAGCAGTGAAGAGGGGGCTGGCACCGGGGAGCTGTTTTTT. This gives the protein CASSEEGAGTGELFF.